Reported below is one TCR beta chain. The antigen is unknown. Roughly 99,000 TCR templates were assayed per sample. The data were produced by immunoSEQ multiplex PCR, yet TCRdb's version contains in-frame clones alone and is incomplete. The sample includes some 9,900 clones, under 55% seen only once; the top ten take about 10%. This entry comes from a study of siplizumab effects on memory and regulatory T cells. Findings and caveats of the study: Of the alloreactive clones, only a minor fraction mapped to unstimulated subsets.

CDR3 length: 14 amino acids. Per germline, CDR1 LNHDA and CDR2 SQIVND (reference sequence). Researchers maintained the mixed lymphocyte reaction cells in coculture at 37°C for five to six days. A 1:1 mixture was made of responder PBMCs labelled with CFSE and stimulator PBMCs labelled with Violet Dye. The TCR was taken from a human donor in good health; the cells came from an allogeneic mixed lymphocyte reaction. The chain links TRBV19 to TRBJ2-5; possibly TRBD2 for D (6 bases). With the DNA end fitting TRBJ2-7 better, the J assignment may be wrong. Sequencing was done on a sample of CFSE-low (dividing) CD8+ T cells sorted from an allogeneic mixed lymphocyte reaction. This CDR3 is CASSIGGASYEQYF. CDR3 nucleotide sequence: TGTGCCAGTAGTATAGGCGGGGCATCCTACGAGCAGTACTTC.